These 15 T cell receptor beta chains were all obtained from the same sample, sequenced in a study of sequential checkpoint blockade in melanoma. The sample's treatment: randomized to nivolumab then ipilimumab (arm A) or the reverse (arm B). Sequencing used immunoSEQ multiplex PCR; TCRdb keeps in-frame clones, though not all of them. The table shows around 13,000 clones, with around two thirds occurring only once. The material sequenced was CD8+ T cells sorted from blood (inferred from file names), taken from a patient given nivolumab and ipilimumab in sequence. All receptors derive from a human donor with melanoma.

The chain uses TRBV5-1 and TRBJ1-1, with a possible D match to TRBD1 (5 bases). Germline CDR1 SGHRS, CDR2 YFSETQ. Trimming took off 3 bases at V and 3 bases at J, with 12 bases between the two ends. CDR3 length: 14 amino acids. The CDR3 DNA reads TGCGCCAGCAGCTCGCGGGGGATCCACACTGAAGCTTTCTTT. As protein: CASSSRGIHTEAFF.

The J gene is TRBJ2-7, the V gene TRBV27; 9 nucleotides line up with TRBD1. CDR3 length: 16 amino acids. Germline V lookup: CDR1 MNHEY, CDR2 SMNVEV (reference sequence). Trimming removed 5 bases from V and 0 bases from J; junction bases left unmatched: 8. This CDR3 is CASSGRQGVSSYEQYF. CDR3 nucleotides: TGTGCCAGCAGTGGGAGACAGGGGGTTAGCTCCTACGAGCAGTACTTC.

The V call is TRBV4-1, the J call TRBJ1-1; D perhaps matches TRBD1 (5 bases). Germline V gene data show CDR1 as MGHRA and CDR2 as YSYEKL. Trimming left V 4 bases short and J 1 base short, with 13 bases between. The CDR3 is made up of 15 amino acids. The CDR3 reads CASSLRPQGNTEAFF. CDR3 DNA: TGCGCCAGCAGCCTCCGGCCTCAGGGGAACACTGAAGCTTTCTTT.

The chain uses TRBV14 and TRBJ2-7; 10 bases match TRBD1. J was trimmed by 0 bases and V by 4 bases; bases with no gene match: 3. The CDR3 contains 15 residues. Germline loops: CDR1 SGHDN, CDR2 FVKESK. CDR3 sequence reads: CASSLRTGGSYEQYF. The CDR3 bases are TGTGCCAGCAGCCTGCGGACAGGGGGCTCCTACGAGCAGTACTTC.

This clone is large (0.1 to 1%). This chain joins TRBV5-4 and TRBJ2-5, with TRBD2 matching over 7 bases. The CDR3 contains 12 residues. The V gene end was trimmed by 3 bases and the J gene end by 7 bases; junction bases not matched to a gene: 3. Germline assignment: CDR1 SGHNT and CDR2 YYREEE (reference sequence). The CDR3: CASSWGGVTQYF. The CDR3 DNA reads TGTGCCAGCAGCTGGGGGGGAGTGACCCAGTACTTC.

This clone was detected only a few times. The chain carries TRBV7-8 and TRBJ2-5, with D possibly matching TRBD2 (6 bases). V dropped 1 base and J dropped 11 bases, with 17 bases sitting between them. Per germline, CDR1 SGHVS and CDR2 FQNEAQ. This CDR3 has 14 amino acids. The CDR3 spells CASSLGRGSEEQYF. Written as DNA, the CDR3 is TGTGCCAGCAGCTTAGGGCGGGGCTCGGAGGAGCAGTACTTC. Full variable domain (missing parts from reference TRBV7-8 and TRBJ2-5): GAGVSQSPRYKVAKRGQDVALRCDPISGHVSLFWYQQALGQGPEFLTYFQNEAQLDKSGLPSDRFFAERPEGSVSTLKIQRTQQEDSAVYLCASSLGRGSEEQYFGPGTRLLVL.

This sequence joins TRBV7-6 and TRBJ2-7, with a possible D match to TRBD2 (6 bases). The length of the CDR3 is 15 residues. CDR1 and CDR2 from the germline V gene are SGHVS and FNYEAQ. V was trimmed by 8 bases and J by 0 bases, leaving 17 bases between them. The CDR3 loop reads CASGFGGIHSYEQYF. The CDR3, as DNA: TGTGCCAGCGGGTTCGGGGGAATCCACTCCTACGAGCAGTACTTC.

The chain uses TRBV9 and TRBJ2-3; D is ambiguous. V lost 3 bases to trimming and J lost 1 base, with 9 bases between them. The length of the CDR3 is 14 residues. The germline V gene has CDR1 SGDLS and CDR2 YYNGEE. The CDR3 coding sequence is TGTGCCAGCAGCGCGGAACTACGCACAGATACGCAGTATTTT. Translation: CASSAELRTDTQYF.

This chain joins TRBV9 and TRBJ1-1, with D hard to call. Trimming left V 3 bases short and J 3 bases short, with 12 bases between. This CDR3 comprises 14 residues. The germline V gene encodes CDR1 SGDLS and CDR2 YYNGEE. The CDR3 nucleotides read TGTGCCAGCAGCGGTGGTGTAGGAGACACTGAAGCTTTCTTT. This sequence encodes CASSGGVGDTEAFF. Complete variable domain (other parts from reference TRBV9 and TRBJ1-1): DSGVTQTPKHLITATGQRVTLRCSPRSGDLSVYWYQQSLDQGLQFLIQYYNGEERAKGNILERFSAQQFPDLHSELNLSSLELGDSALYFCASSGGVGDTEAFFGQGTRLTVV.

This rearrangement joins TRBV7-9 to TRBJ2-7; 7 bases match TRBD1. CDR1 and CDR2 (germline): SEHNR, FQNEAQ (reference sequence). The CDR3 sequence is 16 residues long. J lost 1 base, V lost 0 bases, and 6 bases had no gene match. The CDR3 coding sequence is TGTGCCAGCAGCTTAGCGCGGACAGGAGTTTCCTACGAGCAGTACTTC. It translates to CASSLARTGVSYEQYF.

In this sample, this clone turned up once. The CDR3 nucleotides read TGTGCCAGCAGCTCGGGACAGAGTAATGAAAAACTGTTTTTT. This encodes CASSSGQSNEKLFF. The V and J genes are TRBV7-6 and TRBJ1-4; 7 bases line up with TRBD1. V dropped 4 bases and J dropped 4; count of bases not matched to a gene: 3. The CDR3 covers 14 residues. The germline V gene encodes CDR1 SGHVS and CDR2 FNYEAQ. The full variable domain, its missing parts supplied by reference TRBV7-6 and TRBJ1-4, is GAGVSQSPRYKVTKRGQDVALRCDPISGHVSLYWYRQALGQGPEFLTYFNYEAQQDKSGLPNDRFSAERPEGSISTLTIQRTEQRDSAMYRCASSSGQSNEKLFFGSGTQLSVL.

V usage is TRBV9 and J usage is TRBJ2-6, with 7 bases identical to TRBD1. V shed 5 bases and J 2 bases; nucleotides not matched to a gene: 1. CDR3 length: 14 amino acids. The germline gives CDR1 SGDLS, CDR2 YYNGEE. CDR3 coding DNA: TGTGCCAGCAGTACAGGGGCTGGGGCCAACGTCCTGACTTTC. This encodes CASSTGAGANVLTF.

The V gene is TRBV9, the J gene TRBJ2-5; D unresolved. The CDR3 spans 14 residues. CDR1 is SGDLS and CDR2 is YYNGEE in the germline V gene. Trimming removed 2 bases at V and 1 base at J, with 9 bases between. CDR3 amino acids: CASSVALSQETQYF. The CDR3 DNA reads TGTGCCAGCAGCGTGGCCCTCAGCCAAGAGACCCAGTACTTC.

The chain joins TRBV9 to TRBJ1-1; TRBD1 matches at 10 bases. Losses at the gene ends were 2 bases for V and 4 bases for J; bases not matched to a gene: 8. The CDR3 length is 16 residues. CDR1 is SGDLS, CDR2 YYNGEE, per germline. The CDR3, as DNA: TGTGCCAGCAGCGTTAACCCTTGGACAGGGGGCACTGAAGCTTTCTTT. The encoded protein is CASSVNPWTGGTEAFF. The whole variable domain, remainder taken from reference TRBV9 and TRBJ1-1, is DSGVTQTPKHLITATGQRVTLRCSPRSGDLSVYWYQQSLDQGLQFLIQYYNGEERAKGNILERFSAQQFPDLHSELNLSSLELGDSALYFCASSVNPWTGGTEAFFGQGTRLTVV.

CDR3 coding DNA: TGCGCCAGCAGTGACAGGACTAGCGGGCGTTTTTGCTCCTACAATGAGCAGTTCTTC. This sequence encodes CASSDRTSGRFCSYNEQFF. The chain links TRBV10-1 to TRBJ2-1; TRBD2 matches at 11 bases. In germline, CDR1 is WNHNN, CDR2 SYGVQD (reference sequence). The trim removed 3 bases at V and 0 bases at J, leaving 10 bases unmatched. The CDR3 totals 19 residues.